This TCR beta chain was sequenced for a study of T cells in Graves' hyperthyroidism and ophthalmopathy. Looked up from germline, CDR1 is LNHDA and CDR2 is SQIVND (reference sequence). This CDR3 is 13 amino acids long. Trimming removed 3 bases at V and 7 bases at J, with 10 bases between. Using RNA transcripts as the source, TCR beta CDR3 regions were amplified. TCR CDR3 regions were first amplified by RT-PCR with HTBI primers. From the multiplex PCR reads, TCRdb called clonotypes with MiXCR, one entry per CDR3 protein. The sample has some 350,000 distinct CDR3 sequences, roughly 15% seen once. The receptor was derived from a woman in her sixties or seventies with Graves' ophthalmopathy. The sequencing sample was made of blood. The V and J genes are TRBV19 and TRBJ1-5; D gene uncertain. The CDR3 spells CASSMGVGQPQHF. In nucleotides, the CDR3 is TGTGCCAGTAGTATGGGAGTGGGGCAGCCCCAGCATTTT.